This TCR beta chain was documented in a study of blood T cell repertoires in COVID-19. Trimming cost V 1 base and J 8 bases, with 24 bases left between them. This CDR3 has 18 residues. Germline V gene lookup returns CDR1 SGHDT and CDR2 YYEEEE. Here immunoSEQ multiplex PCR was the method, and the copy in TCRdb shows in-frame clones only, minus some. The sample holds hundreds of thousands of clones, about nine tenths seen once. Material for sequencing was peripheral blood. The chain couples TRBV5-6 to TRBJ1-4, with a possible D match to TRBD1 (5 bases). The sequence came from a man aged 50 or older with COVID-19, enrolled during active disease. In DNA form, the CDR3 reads TGTGCCAGCAGCTTGTTCGGGCTATTAAAAACAGGAGGGGAAAAACTGTTTTTT. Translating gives CASSLFGLLKTGGEKLFF.